This TCR beta chain came from a study of CD4 T cells in relation to SARS-CoV-2 and coronaviruses. Turning to the study itself: Shared crossreactive spike epitopes were mapped to their HLA restriction. Study findings and constraints: Around 60% of donors had memory CD4+ clonotypes crossrecognizing SARS-CoV-2 and common cold coronavirus spike.

Produced via immunoSEQ multiplex PCR; TCRdb's table is partial and in-frame only. Of more than 25,000 clones in the sample, about two thirds are singletons; the top ten hold 20% to 25%. As concerns this clone: Its antigen is unidentified.

In germline, CDR1 is LNHDA, CDR2 SQIVND (reference sequence). V lost 6 bases, J lost 6 bases, and 18 bases lay in between. The length of the CDR3 is 15 residues. Unexposed donor CD4+ T cells date from 2011-2018, before the COVID-19 pandemic. The cells were cultured for approximately ten days before CD4+ T cells were isolated. Cells permitting, SARS-CoV-2 S/N and four cold-coronavirus spikes were tested on unexposed-donor CD4+ T cells. J is TRBJ1-5 and V is TRBV19; TRBD1 is a possible D gene (5 bases). This receptor was taken from a human donor in good health. The sequencing input was CD4+ T cells from PBMCs, cultured in vitro. This CDR3 is CASSIGRRGSQPQHF. CDR3 nucleotides: TGTGCCAGTAGCATCGGGCGAAGGGGTAGTCAGCCCCAGCATTTT.